Given below is one T cell receptor (beta chain) in context. This clonotype was seen more than once but under ten times. It lacks a known antigen. No much larger clone exists at a distance of one base, and base qualities are not known. TCR beta repertoires were profiled from peripheral blood of 13 young patients with multiple sclerosis to demonstrate the VDJtools post-analysis software. The patients with multiple sclerosis were children and adolescents between roughly 6 and 17 years of age. These data belong to a study of post-analysis software for immune sequencing data (dated by TCRdb to 2013 to 2016). A note on the overall study: Disease courses on record covered relapsing-remitting, secondary progressive and progressive-relapsing multiple sclerosis, though some patients had no subtype annotation. A subset of samples was prepared in parallel using single-end sample barcoding, then pooled and co-amplified after Illumina adapter ligation. The patient repertoires were set against eleven to twelve previously published healthy control repertoires from donors whose ages ranged from roughly 6 to 27 years.

The library was obtained by PCR. The sequencer listed for this sample is Illumina HiSeq 2500. Unique molecular identifiers were incorporated into TCR beta cDNA libraries to reduce PCR and sequencing biases. Roughly 0.5 million cDNA molecules were obtained per 1 to 10 million input T cells, so each molecule approximated one T cell. Patient libraries were prepared and sequenced with the same protocol used for the earlier healthy control dataset. Within a given batch, samples were prepared together, multiplexed and sequenced on the same HiSeq lane. The paper's data handling went like this. MIGEC handled the raw barcoded reads, throwing out single-read molecular identifier groups before consensus assembly and CDR3 extraction. VDJtools was used for post-analysis of the clonotype tables, with diversity normalized by down-sampling every dataset to the smallest sample size. Repertoire overlap clustering matched CDR3 amino acid but not nucleotide sequences to correct batch-related cross-sample contamination. TCRdb's own reprocessing of the public reads used fastp at Q25 and MiXCR and kept productive beta chains. Each record represents a unique CDR3 protein, reported with the most common genes and DNA among its rows. The V and J calls shown here were made by TCRdb, not taken from the authors' results. For this sample there are about 460,000 distinct CDR3 sequences; roughly 46% appear just once. 9% to 14% of the sample goes to the ten largest clones.

Results and caveats for the whole study, not just this receptor: Compared with controls, multiple sclerosis patients had significantly lower normalized Chao1 diversity, a finding suggesting substantial peripheral T-cell clonal expansion. The multiple sclerosis patient group was slightly younger than the control group. Strong co-clustering of samples prepared in the same batch was shown by direct clustering with F measure, prompting a batch-effect correction.

The sample taken for sequencing was blood. The receptor's source is a girl aged 5-17 years with multiple sclerosis.

For the CDR3, the sequence is CASSYEAMTSAPDTQYF. The nucleotides are TGTGCCAGCAGTTACGAAGCAATGACTAGCGCCCCAGATACGCAGTATTTT. The chain is encoded by TRBV6-5 joined to TRBJ2-3, with 8 bases matching TRBD2. Trimming takes 2 bases off V and 4 bases off J; junction bases not matched to a gene: 11. For CDR1 and CDR2, the germline V gene lists MNHEY and SVGAGI. From its cysteine to its phenylalanine, the CDR3 spans 17 amino acids. Just CDR3 DNA is preserved here, 51 bases in frame from base 1.